A selection of T cell receptor beta chains follows, all from one sample in a study of cytomegalovirus exposure and HLA in healthy donors. Here immunoSEQ multiplex PCR was the method, and the copy in TCRdb shows in-frame clones only, minus some. The sample yields some 190,000 clones, 80% to 90% seen once. Sequencing was done on a sample of PBMCs. These receptors were obtained from a middle-aged man in good health and CMV-seropositive. CDR3s include the opening cysteine and the closing phenylalanine or tryptophan. Each record gives: V gene, CDR3 protein.

TRBV7-9	CASSRSGGRKYEQYF
TRBV5-1	CASRFASDTEAFF
TRBV12-2	CASRLGTSGESTDTQYF
TRBV4-1	CASSQDRTGGGYNSPLHF
TRBV7-2	CASSLISGYNEQFF
TRBV10-1	CASSHGEGARLAAYSYEQYF
TRBV9	CASSVGRPPYEQYF
TRBV5-1	CASSKLGEDEQYF
TRBV5-6	CASSLDLLNTEAFF
TRBV29-1	CSVDMTGGAYEQYF
TRBV19	CASSQGTGGYNEQFF
TRBV7-2	CASRGVGTGLDEQYF
TRBV7-8	CASSLGTGGSTSLTGELFF
TRBV7-9	CASSLDGSAEQYF
TRBV5-6	CASTWGTGHYEQYF
TRBV5-4	CASSLRTSASEQFF
TRBV25-1	CASSEYHPAGGPDTQYF
TRBV5-1	CASNTGSYEQYF
TRBV7-6	CASSLGNRAVQGAGDTQYF
TRBV6-5	CAMGQYSYEQYF
TRBV27	CASSFRGAFEKLFF
TRBV7-6	CASSLGNSRETPYNEQFF
TRBV2	CASSEQGARAEAFF
TRBV5-1	CASSLDPGSETQYF
TRBV27	CASSLLPIIADYNEQFF
TRBV14	CASSQDLGGRELFF
TRBV27	CASMYGGADSPLHF
TRBV5-1	CASSTSGSGEQYF
TRBV18	CASSPRGLGEKLFF
TRBV27	CASSFGGASTDTQYF
TRBV5-1	CASRPAATSYEQYF